Below are 27 T cell receptor beta chains sequenced from a single sample in a study of neurological immune-mediated disorders. Each CDR3 protein gets one entry after TCRdb re-called the 5' RACE reads with MiXCR. Counted here are fewer than 85,000 distinct CDR3 sequences, about 15% occurring once; the ten biggest clones make up roughly 14%. The sequenced material came from PBMCs. The receptors were sampled from a woman aged 40 to 49 in good health.

This clonotype was observed at least ten times. The rearrangement uses TRBV5-6 and TRBJ2-2; D uncertain. Germline CDR1 SGHDT, CDR2 YYEEEE. The V and J ends lost 0 bases and 3 bases respectively, with 21 bases between them. This CDR3 region has 19 residues. CDR3 protein: CASSLVDGRRNEHTGELFF. The CDR3 DNA reads TGTGCCAGCAGCTTGGTGGACGGCAGACGAAATGAACACACCGGGGAGCTGTTTTTT.

This clonotype was counted many times. The chain couples TRBV12-3 or TRBV12-4 to TRBJ2-5; 8 bases agree with TRBD2. The CDR3 loop spans 15 amino acids. After removal of 4 bases from V and 5 bases from J, the junction contained 9 bases not matched to a gene. CDR3 DNA: TGTGCCAGCAGTTCTTTTTCGGGGGGGCTGGAGACCCAGTACTTC. Amino acids: CASSSFSGGLETQYF.

This clonotype has ten or more counts. This sequence joins TRBV7-2 and TRBJ1-1, with D hard to call. This CDR3 spans 15 amino acids. Trimming shortened V by 4 bases and J by 2 bases, and 14 bases separated the two germline ends. CDR1 and CDR2 from the germline V gene are SGHTA and FQGNSA. CDR3 region: CASSSPTLLNTEAFF. In DNA form, the CDR3 reads TGTGCCAGCAGCTCCCCGACACTCCTTAACACTGAAGCTTTCTTT.

This clonotype was observed many times. This chain links TRBV11-2 with TRBJ1-4, with D hard to call. The CDR3 consists of 16 residues. V lost 0 bases and J lost 4, with 12 bases in between. Germline CDR1 is SGHAT and CDR2 is FQNNGV. The CDR3 DNA sequence: TGTGCCAGCAGCTTAGATTGGGCAGCGGTTAATGAAAAACTGTTTTTT. Residues: CASSLDWAAVNEKLFF.

This clonotype occurred many times. The chain links TRBV20-1 to TRBJ2-5, with TRBD2 matching over 7 bases. Germline CDR1 reads DFQATT; CDR2 reads SNEGSKA (reference sequence). J was trimmed by 5 bases and V by 3 bases; bases with no gene match: 12. CDR3 length: 15 amino acids. In DNA, the CDR3 is TGCAGTGCTAGCCTAGCAGGTACTAGCGTGGAGACCCAGTACTTC. Its translation is CSASLAGTSVETQYF.

This clonotype was seen ten or more times. The chain is built from TRBV7-2 and TRBJ2-3, with 11 nucleotides matching TRBD2. Germline trimming cut 5 bases from V and 8 bases from J; bases unmatched to any gene: 6. From germline, CDR1 is SGHTA and CDR2 FQGNSA. There are 14 residues in the CDR3. In DNA form, the CDR3 reads TGTGCCAGCAGCCTACTAGCGGGGGAGGGTACGCAGTATTTT. As protein: CASSLLAGEGTQYF.

A few counts support this clonotype. The rearrangement links TRBV3-1 to TRBJ2-5; D not resolved. V was trimmed by 0 bases and J by 3 bases, leaving 17 bases between them. Germline loops: CDR1 LGHDT, CDR2 YNNKEL (reference sequence). The CDR3 spans 17 residues. This CDR3 is CASSQDLSGAGKETQYF. CDR3 sequence (DNA): TGTGCCAGCAGCCAAGATCTAAGTGGAGCTGGAAAAGAGACCCAGTACTTC.

This clonotype was counted ten times or more. The V and J genes are TRBV6-5 and TRBJ2-1; D is unclear. Germline lookup yields CDR1 MNHEY and CDR2 SVGAGI. The V end lost 6 bases, the J end lost 0 bases, and 15 bases lay between the germline ends. The CDR3 sequence is 16 residues long. The CDR3 DNA reads TGTGCCAGCAGGGCCAGGCTCGGCGGCTCCTACAATGAGCAGTTCTTC. Translated: CASRARLGGSYNEQFF.

This clonotype was counted ten times or more. The chain is built from TRBV7-9 and TRBJ1-5; D is unresolved. The V end was cut by 3 bases, the J end by 6 bases, with 6 bases between. This CDR3 is built from 12 residues. In germline, CDR1 is SEHNR, CDR2 FQNEAQ (reference sequence). The CDR3, as DNA: TGTGCCAGCAGCTTTGGCTCTCAGCCCCAGCATTTT. The encoded protein is CASSFGSQPQHF.

This clonotype has ten or more counts. The chain joins TRBV6-2 or TRBV6-3 to TRBJ2-2, with 7 bases fitting TRBD1. The V and J ends lost 2 bases and 3 bases, in that order; junction bases with no gene match: 0. The CDR3 contains 14 residues. CDR1 and CDR2 (germline): MNHEY, SVGEGT. CDR3 amino acids: CASSYGTDTGELFF. The CDR3 DNA reads as TGTGCCAGCAGTTACGGGACAGACACCGGGGAGCTGTTTTTT.

This clonotype was observed a few times. This rearrangement joins TRBV5-1 to TRBJ2-3; D ambiguous. The V and J ends lost 1 base and 2 bases respectively, with 11 bases between them. CDR3 length: 15 residues. Germline V gives CDR1 SGHRS, CDR2 YFSETQ. The CDR3 region is CASSLFAQITDTQYF. CDR3 sequence (DNA): TGCGCCAGCAGCTTGTTTGCTCAAATCACAGATACGCAGTATTTT.

This clonotype was picked up many times. J is TRBJ2-1 and V is TRBV5-5; D is undetermined. V gave up 4 bases and J gave up 0 bases, with 14 bases separating them. The CDR3 contains 16 residues. Germline CDR1 and CDR2: SGHKS and YYEKEE (reference sequence). This CDR3 is CASSLGWYSSYNEQFF. As DNA, the CDR3 is TGTGCCAGCAGCCTCGGGTGGTACAGCTCCTACAATGAGCAGTTCTTC. The complete variable domain, with remaining parts taken from reference TRBV5-5 and TRBJ2-1, reads DAGVTQSPTHLIKTRGQQVTLRCSPISGHKSVSWYQQVLGQGPQFIFQYYEKEERGRGNFPDRFSARQFPNYSSELNVNALLLGDSALYLCASSLGWYSSYNEQFFGPGTRLTVL.

Ten or more counts support this clonotype. V gene TRBV7-3 combines with J gene TRBJ1-2; TRBD1 is a possible D gene (6 bases). This CDR3 is built from 14 residues. Trimming left V 2 bases short and J 8 bases short, with 15 bases between. Germline V gene data show CDR1 as SGHTA and CDR2 as FQGTGA. CDR3 in amino acids: CASSLSGTQIGYTF. The CDR3 DNA reads TGTGCCAGCAGCTTATCGGGGACACAGATCGGCTACACCTTC.

This clonotype was observed a few times. This chain links TRBV3-1 with TRBJ1-2; D gene ambiguous. Germline CDR1 is LGHDT and CDR2 is YNNKEL (reference sequence). This CDR3 is built from 15 residues. Trimming left V 0 bases short and J 8 bases short, with 16 bases between. CDR3 bases: TGTGCCAGCAGCCAAGATATCTCTAACTATGGCGGCTACACCTTC. Translating it yields CASSQDISNYGGYTF.

The table lists this clonotype with a few counts. The chain combines TRBV3-1 with TRBJ2-2, with D possibly called TRBD1 or TRBD2 (5 bases each). Germline V gives CDR1 LGHDT, CDR2 YNNKEL (reference sequence). The CDR3 sequence is 14 residues long. Trimming stripped 2 bases from V and 7 bases from J, with 11 bases between. Here the CDR3 DNA reads TGTGCCAGCAGCCAACTAGGGGAGAGCGGGGAGCTGTTTTTT. Amino acids: CASSQLGESGELFF.

This clonotype was seen ten or more times. J is TRBJ1-4 and V is TRBV7-2, with D tentatively TRBD1 (5 bases). V shed 5 bases and J shed 8 bases, with 21 bases lying between them. The germline V gene has CDR1 SGHTA and CDR2 FQGNSA. This CDR3 comprises 16 residues. The CDR3 sequence is CASSQKGPPAREKLFF. DNA for the CDR3: TGTGCCAGCAGCCAAAAGGGGCCCCCTGCACGGGAAAAACTGTTTTTT.

This clonotype was detected ten times or more. The chain joins TRBV4-3 to TRBJ2-2; D not certain. The CDR3 totals 13 residues. The germline V gene encodes CDR1 LGHNA and CDR2 YSLEER. Trimming took off 0 bases at V and 7 bases at J, with 6 bases between the two ends. The CDR3 reads CASSQDKRGELFF. The DNA for the CDR3 is TGCGCCAGCAGCCAAGATAAACGCGGGGAGCTGTTTTTT.

This clonotype was seen at least ten times. CDR3 nucleotides: TGCGCCAGCAGCCAAGCTCTTCGTTGGGGGAGTTCCTACAATGAGCAGTTCTTC. It translates to CASSQALRWGSSYNEQFF. The chain has TRBV4-3 and TRBJ2-1; D assignment may be TRBD1 or TRBD2 (5 bases each). The CDR3 has 18 amino acids. V was shortened by 1 base and J by 1 base, with 17 bases between the two germline ends. Germline-derived CDR1 and CDR2 are LGHNA and YSLEER.

This chain connects TRBV20-1 to TRBJ2-3; TRBD2 matches at 7 bases. Germline CDR1 reads DFQATT; CDR2 reads SNEGSKA (reference sequence). V was clipped by 6 bases and J by 0 bases; unmatched bases: 18. The CDR3 is made up of 18 amino acids. In DNA form, the CDR3 reads TGCAGTGCCACCCCCCGGTGGGCGGGGGTAACTAGCACAGATACGCAGTATTTT. Its translation is CSATPRWAGVTSTDTQYF.

This clonotype has a count of ten or more. The CDR3 region has the DNA TGTGCCAGCAGCCCACAGGGGAGGGCCTACAATGAGCAGTTCTTC. It codes for CASSPQGRAYNEQFF. The J gene is TRBJ2-1, the V gene TRBV6-2 or TRBV6-3; the D gene could be TRBD1 or TRBD2 (7 bases each). Trimming cost V 6 bases and J 2 bases, with 14 bases left between them. In germline, CDR1 is MNHEY, CDR2 SVGEGT. CDR3 length equals 15 residues.

This clonotype was recorded many times. This chain joins TRBV2 and TRBJ2-1; the match to TRBD2 covers 7 bases. Trimming took 6 bases from V and 9 from J; bases not matched to a gene: 8. The germline CDR1 and CDR2 sequences are SNHLY and FYNNEI. This CDR3 is built from 13 residues. The CDR3 protein is CASSGRLAGEQFF. CDR3 nucleotide sequence: TGTGCCAGCAGCGGAAGACTAGCCGGTGAGCAGTTCTTC. The variable domain in full, with the rest retrieved from reference TRBV2 and TRBJ2-1, is EPEVTQTPSHQVTQMGQEVILRCVPISNHLYFYWYRQILGQKVEFLVSFYNNEISEKSEIFDDQFSVERPDGSNFTLKIRSTKLEDSAMYFCASSGRLAGEQFFGPGTRLTVL.

This clonotype was seen ten or more times. The CDR3 spells CASSRGQGTYNEQFF. In DNA form, the CDR3 reads TGTGCCAGCAGCCGAGGACAGGGGACCTACAATGAGCAGTTCTTC. The V and J genes are TRBV7-2 and TRBJ2-1; 9 nucleotides align to TRBD1. V trimming: 5 bases; J trimming: 2 bases; junction bases outside the gene matches: 4. CDR3 size: 15 residues. Germline CDR1 and CDR2: SGHTA and FQGNSA.

The chain joins TRBV27 to TRBJ2-2; unclear D gene. The CDR3 runs 14 residues. Trimming pared 3 bases from V and 6 bases from J, leaving 11 bases between. Germline assignment: CDR1 MNHEY and CDR2 SMNVEV (reference sequence). In DNA form, the CDR3 reads TGTGCCAGCAGTTTCGGGCTTACGGCCGGGGAGCTGTTTTTT. It encodes CASSFGLTAGELFF.

This chain connects TRBV4-1 to TRBJ1-2; D possibly corresponds to TRBD1 (5 bases). This CDR3 has 14 amino acids. CDR1 and CDR2 (germline): MGHRA, YSYEKL. Trimming removed 9 bases at V and 4 bases at J, with 18 bases between. The CDR3 is CASTPLAGIYGYTF. CDR3 DNA sequence: TGCGCCAGTACCCCGTTGGCAGGGATCTATGGCTACACCTTC.

This chain joins TRBV30 and TRBJ1-1; D is ambiguous. Germline V CDR1 and CDR2: GTSNPN, SVGIG (reference sequence). Trimming removed 4 bases at V and 5 bases at J, with 17 bases between. The CDR3 consists of 14 residues. The CDR3 coding sequence is TGTGCCTGGATCCCCAGACTAGGCCGGACTGAAGCTTTCTTT. Translating gives CAWIPRLGRTEAFF. Full variable domain (rest looked up from reference TRBV30 and TRBJ1-1): SQTIHQWPATLVQPVGSPLSLECTVEGTSNPNLYWYRQAAGRGLQLLFYSVGIGQISSEVPQNLSASRPQDRQFILSSKKLLLSDSGFYLCAWIPRLGRTEAFFGQGTRLTVV.

V gene TRBV7-3 combines with J gene TRBJ1-6; D remains unclear. Between the trimmed V and J ends, which lost 2 bases and 6 bases, there was a span of 11 bases. This CDR3 comprises 15 residues. Germline lookup yields CDR1 SGHTA and CDR2 FQGTGA. CDR3 nucleotide sequence: TGTGCCAGCAGCTTAGGTGCAGTAGCTAATTCACCCCTCCACTTT. As protein: CASSLGAVANSPLHF. The whole variable domain, filled in from reference TRBV7-3 and TRBJ1-6, reads GAGVSQTPSNKVTEKGKYVELRCDPISGHTALYWYRQSLGQGPEFLIYFQGTGAADDSGLPNDRFFAVRPEGSVSTLKIQRTERGDSAVYLCASSLGAVANSPLHFGNGTRLTVT.

This clonotype appeared a few times. V and J are TRBV4-1 and TRBJ2-5, with TRBD1 identical over 7 bases. V trimming: 3 bases; J trimming: 4 bases; junction bases outside the gene matches: 2. Germline CDR1 MGHRA, CDR2 YSYEKL. The length of the CDR3 is 13 residues. The CDR3 sequence is CASSQTGSETQYF. The CDR3 region has the DNA TGCGCCAGCAGCCAGACAGGGTCAGAGACCCAGTACTTC.